Below, 28 T cell receptor beta chains from the same sample are listed, as sequenced in a study of tumor and adjacent non-tumor tissue in lung cancer. The library came from three nested PCR rounds adapted from ARM-PCR protocols. TCRdb used MiXCR to reprocess the multiplex PCR reads, holding one entry per CDR3 protein. The data contain approximately 100,000 distinct CDR3 sequences, approximately 71% of them singletons. No cell sorting was done before RNA was extracted from the tissue. What was sequenced was lung tumor tissue. Receptors originate from a woman in her sixties or seventies with non-small cell lung cancer.

This clonotype was seen only once. This may stem from a read error, because a much larger clone lies one nucleotide away. The J gene is TRBJ2-4, the V gene TRBV6-2 or TRBV6-3, with 7 bases fitting TRBD2. CDR3 length: 19 residues. Germline V gene lookup returns CDR1 MNHEY and CDR2 SVGEGT. This CDR3 is CASSLGGAGRDVAKNIQNF. As DNA, the CDR3 is TGTGCCAGCAGCCTCGGGGGAGCGGGACGCGACGTAGCCAAAAACATTCAGAACTTC.

A word on this clonotype: At one of its ends the junction is not consistent with the germline gene, which may arise from a read error. The rearrangement links TRBV4-3 to TRBJ2-7, with TRBD1 matching over 8 bases. This CDR3 is built from 13 residues. Per germline, CDR1 LGHNA and CDR2 YSLEER. CDR3 DNA sequence: TGCTCCAGCAGCCATATACAGGGGGACGAGCAATACTTC. Encoded protein: CSSSHIQGDEQYF.

The chain recombines TRBV6-2 or TRBV6-3 with TRBJ2-7; D call uncertain. The CDR3 sequence is 16 residues long. Trimming shortened V by 5 bases and J by 0 bases, and 17 bases separated the two germline ends. Germline values: CDR1 MNHEY, CDR2 SVGEGT. The CDR3: CASSRIESLSSYEQYF. In nucleotides, the CDR3 is TGTGCCAGCAGTAGGATAGAGTCTCTCAGCTCCTACGAGCAGTACTTC.

On this clonotype: The junction departs from the called germline gene at one end, perhaps through a read error. V and J are TRBV20-1 and TRBJ1-1; the match to TRBD1 covers 9 bases. The CDR3 contains 14 residues. Germline CDR1 and CDR2: DFQATT and SNEGSKA (reference sequence). The CDR3 bases are TGCAATGCTGGGGGGGGGACAGGGATGACTGAAGCTTTCTTT. It codes for CNAGGGTGMTEAFF.

This chain links TRBV6-6 with TRBJ1-4, with D possibly matching TRBD1 (5 bases). CDR1 and CDR2 from the germline V gene are MNHNY and SVGAGI (reference sequence). Trimming took off 9 bases at V and 7 bases at J, with 18 bases between the two ends. This CDR3 is 14 amino acids long. The CDR3 coding sequence is TGTGCCAGTAGACAGACAGAGAGGGGTGAAAAACTGTTTTTT. Amino acids: CASRQTERGEKLFF.

Turning to this clonotype: Germline is not matched at one junction end, which may reflect a read error. J is TRBJ2-5 and V is TRBV4-3; D gene uncertain. The CDR3 extends over 13 amino acids. Germline V gene lookup returns CDR1 LGHNA and CDR2 YSLEER. CDR3 in DNA: TGCGCCAGCAGCCGAGATATTCAGGAGACCCAGTGCTTC. Protein sequence: CASSRDIQETQCF.

This clonotype was counted many times. The J gene is TRBJ1-2, the V gene TRBV6-5, with 8 positions matching TRBD1. The CDR3 length is 15 residues. Germline CDR1 is MNHEY and CDR2 is SVGAGI. Trimming at V came to 6 bases and at J to 4 bases, leaving 10 bases not matched to a gene. CDR3 in amino acids: CASSRQGTGIYGYTF. CDR3 nucleotides: TGTGCCAGCAGCCGACAGGGGACGGGGATCTATGGCTACACCTTC.

For this clonotype: A much larger clone is a single base away; this may be a read error. The rearrangement links TRBV20-1 to TRBJ1-4; no firm D call. From germline, CDR1 is DFQATT and CDR2 SNEGSKA (reference sequence). The CDR3 is made up of 15 amino acids. The chain's CDR3 is CCARGEQILNEKLFF. DNA for the CDR3: TGCTGTGCTAGAGGAGAACAGATCTTGAATGAAAAACTGTTTTTT.

With respect to this clonotype: The conserved closing phenylalanine or tryptophan is absent in this CDR3, likely reflecting a read error. V and J are TRBV20-1 and TRBJ1-6, with a tentative D call TRBD1 (6 bases). This CDR3 comprises 15 residues. Germline CDR1 reads DFQATT; CDR2 reads SNEGSKA (reference sequence). Trimming cost V 2 bases and J 6 bases, with 14 bases left between them. CDR3: CSARRTPRGNSPLHL. The DNA for the CDR3 is TGCAGTGCTAGAAGGACACCCAGGGGTAATTCACCCCTCCACCTT.

The chain combines TRBV5-4 with TRBJ2-3; 9 bases are a match to TRBD1. V gave up 5 bases and J gave up 2 bases; unmatched junction bases: 12. Germline values: CDR1 SGHNT, CDR2 YYREEE (reference sequence). The length of the CDR3 is 17 residues. The CDR3 here is CASSSVQDRGVTDTQYF. CDR3 DNA: TGTGCCAGCAGTTCGGTCCAGGACAGGGGAGTCACAGATACGCAGTATTTT.

In the case of this clonotype: At one end, the junction sequence differs from germline, possibly due to a read error. The chain combines TRBV12-3 or TRBV12-4 with TRBJ2-2; D is perhaps TRBD2 (6 bases). There are 12 residues in the CDR3. This CDR3 is CTSCRGTGELFF. The CDR3 DNA reads TGTACCAGCTGTCGCGGGACGGGGGAGCTGTTTTTT.

With respect to this clonotype: The conserved final phenylalanine or tryptophan is absent from the CDR3, which likely points to a read error. J is TRBJ2-7 and V is TRBV4-1, with D possibly TRBD2 on 5 matching bases. Germline CDR1 is MGHRA and CDR2 is YSYEKL. The CDR3 is made up of 15 amino acids. This CDR3 is CAGSQDRGQSVLQYL. Here the CDR3 DNA reads TGCGCCGGCAGCCAAGATCGAGGGCAGTCAGTCCTGCAGTACTTA.

This clonotype was recorded many times. This chain connects TRBV29-1 to TRBJ2-2, with TRBD2 as a possible D gene (6 bases). From germline, CDR1 is SQVTM and CDR2 ANQGSEA. This CDR3 is built from 14 residues. The V gene lost 4 bases and the J gene lost 0 bases, with 9 bases spanning the gap. The CDR3 coding sequence is TGCAGCGTTGGGGGACTTACGAACACCGGGGAGCTGTTTTTT. Its protein is CSVGGLTNTGELFF.

As to this clonotype: A much larger clone is a single base away; this may be a read error. The chain couples TRBV5-5 to TRBJ2-1; D gene uncertain. The CDR3 length is 15 residues. Germline assignment: CDR1 SGHKS and CDR2 YYEKEE (reference sequence). The CDR3 DNA sequence: TGTGCCAGCAGCTCGGTTAGTAACTCCTACATTGAGCAGTTCTTC. Residues: CASSSVSNSYIEQFF. Full variable domain (outside the CDR3, taken from reference TRBV5-5 and TRBJ2-1): DAGVTQSPTHLIKTRGQQVTLRCSPISGHKSVSWYQQVLGQGPQFIFQYYEKEERGRGNFPDRFSARQFPNYSSELNVNALLLGDSALYLCASSSVSNSYIEQFFGPGTRLTVL.

A remark on this clonotype: A much larger clone sits a single nucleotide away, making a read error possible. This chain connects TRBV12-3 or TRBV12-4 to TRBJ2-5; D unresolved. V lost 4 bases, J lost 7 bases, and 10 bases lay in between. The CDR3 covers 12 residues. CDR3 residues: CASSSGPTTQYF. The CDR3 DNA is TGTGCCAGCAGTTCCGGTCCCACGACCCAGTACTTC.

Comment on this clonotype: A read error may account for a junction end that differs from germline. This chain connects TRBV11-3 to TRBJ2-1; tentatively, D is TRBD2 (5 bases). The germline gives CDR1 SGHNT, CDR2 YENEEA. The CDR3 runs 17 residues. CDR3 DNA: TGTGCCAGCAGCTTAGAGTTGACTGGTGGGAGCCTCAATGAGCAGTTATTC. Protein: CASSLELTGGSLNEQLF.

The rearrangement links TRBV11-2 to TRBJ2-3, with 12 bases lining up with TRBD2. This CDR3 has 16 amino acids. The germline V gene has CDR1 SGHAT and CDR2 FQNNGV. V was clipped by 6 bases and J by 2 bases; unmatched bases: 6. The CDR3 sequence is CASRSPSGRVTDTQYF. CDR3 in DNA: TGTGCCAGCAGATCCCCTAGCGGGAGGGTCACAGATACGCAGTATTTT.

Worth noting for this clonotype: Since a much larger clone is just one base distant, this may be a read error. V and J are TRBV12-3 or TRBV12-4 and TRBJ1-1; the D is unclear. CDR3 length: 12 amino acids. V was shortened by 10 bases and J by 5 bases, with 14 bases between the two germline ends. As DNA, the CDR3 is TGTGCCATCACCATACCGGGGACTGAAGCTTTCTTT. It specifies CAITIPGTEAFF.

This clonotype was observed at least ten times. This chain uses TRBV20-1 with TRBJ2-3; D gene uncertain. Trimming pared 5 bases from V and 2 bases from J, leaving 11 bases between. The CDR3 is 13 residues long. Per germline, CDR1 DFQATT and CDR2 SNEGSKA (reference sequence). The CDR3 sequence is CSAEWSYTDTQYF. The CDR3 coding sequence is TGCAGTGCTGAATGGTCCTACACAGATACGCAGTATTTT.

This clonotype has a handful of counts. V is TRBV10-1 and J is TRBJ2-1; the D gene could be TRBD1 or TRBD2 (7 bases each). CDR1 WNHNN and CDR2 SYGVQD come from the germline V gene (reference sequence). The CDR3 runs to 15 residues. Trimming removed 5 bases at V and 12 bases at J, with 23 bases between. CDR3 sequence reads: CASSQGGSSYSAQFF. The CDR3 DNA follows: TGCGCCAGCAGTCAGGGGGGGAGCTCCTACAGTGCGCAGTTCTTC.

A note on this clonotype: Germline and junction disagree at one end, which may indicate a read error. V gene TRBV4-3 combines with J gene TRBJ1-1; D is perhaps TRBD1 (5 bases). CDR1 LGHNA and CDR2 YSLEER come from the germline V gene. The CDR3 is 16 amino acids. The CDR3 loop is CASSQEYYWEDTEALF. The CDR3 DNA follows: TGCGCCAGCAGCCAAGAATACTACTGGGAGGACACTGAAGCTTTATTT.

This clonotype was detected a few times. Mismatch with germline at one junction end may stem from a read error. This chain connects TRBV4-2 to TRBJ2-4, with 9 bases matching TRBD2. CDR3 length: 19 residues. Germline lookup yields CDR1 LGHNA and CDR2 YNFKEQ. For the CDR3, the DNA is TGTACCAGCAGCCAAGATAGGACTAGCGATACCGTCGCCAAAAACATTCAGTACTTC. Translated: CTSSQDRTSDTVAKNIQYF.

As for this clonotype: One base away lies a much larger clone, so this may be a sequencing read error. No conserved phenylalanine or tryptophan is present at the end of the CDR3, so a read error is the likely explanation. The chain couples TRBV20-1 to TRBJ2-2; D may be TRBD2 (7 bases). In germline, CDR1 is DFQATT, CDR2 SNEGSKA (reference sequence). The CDR3 is 15 amino acids. Trimming removed 3 bases from V and 0 bases from J, with 11 bases in between. CDR3 loop: CSARGGRTNTGELFL. The CDR3 bases are TGCAGTGCTAGGGGGGGGCGGACGAACACCGGGGAGCTGTTTTTG.

This clonotype has a single count. Germline is not matched at one junction end, which may reflect a read error. This chain connects TRBV24-1 to TRBJ2-2, with D perhaps TRBD1 (6 bases). Germline lookup yields CDR1 KGHDR and CDR2 SFDVKD. The CDR3 loop spans 16 amino acids. The CDR3 here is CATNDSRGQRHGVLFF. CDR3 nucleotides: TGTGCCACCAATGATTCGCGCGGACAGCGGCACGGGGTGCTGTTTTTT.

For this clonotype: This is likely a read error, given that the CDR3 carries no conserved phenylalanine or tryptophan at its end. The gene calls are TRBV14 and TRBJ2-6; weak D call: TRBD1 (5 bases). The CDR3 runs 15 residues. Germline loops: CDR1 SGHDN, CDR2 FVKESK. CDR3 DNA sequence: TGTGCCAGCAATAAGCTTAGCTCTGGGGCCAATGTCCTGACTTCC. This encodes CASNKLSSGANVLTS.

This clonotype came up once. In this CDR3 the conserved last residue, phenylalanine or tryptophan, is missing, so a read error is likely. The chain employs TRBV10-1 and TRBJ2-2; D unclear. Trimming removed 10 bases from V and 1 base from J, with 1 base in between. Germline CDR1 is WNHNN and CDR2 is SYGVQD (reference sequence). The CDR3 is 10 residues long. The CDR3 loop is CAKNTGELFS. CDR3 DNA: TGCGCCAAGAACACCGGGGAGCTGTTTTCT.

Turning to this clonotype: A clone one base away is much larger, so this may be a read error. The genes are TRBV6-5 and TRBJ1-6; D gene ambiguous. The CDR3 is 14 residues long. Trimming removed 8 bases from V and 4 bases from J, with 12 bases in between. CDR1 and CDR2 (germline): MNHEY, SVGAGI. The CDR3 sequence: CASGREVYNSPLHF. The CDR3 nucleotides are TGTGCCAGCGGTCGGGAGGTTTATAATTCACCCCTCCACTTT.

This chain joins TRBV20-1 and TRBJ2-7; no definite D call. This CDR3 region has 15 residues. The V end was cut by 5 bases, the J end by 10 bases, with 27 bases between. Germline V gene sequence: CDR1 DFQATT, CDR2 SNEGSKA (reference sequence). CDR3 DNA sequence: TGCAGTGCTGGGTTACCGGTAGGCCTTTCCTGCGATCAGTACTTC. It translates to CSAGLPVGLSCDQYF.